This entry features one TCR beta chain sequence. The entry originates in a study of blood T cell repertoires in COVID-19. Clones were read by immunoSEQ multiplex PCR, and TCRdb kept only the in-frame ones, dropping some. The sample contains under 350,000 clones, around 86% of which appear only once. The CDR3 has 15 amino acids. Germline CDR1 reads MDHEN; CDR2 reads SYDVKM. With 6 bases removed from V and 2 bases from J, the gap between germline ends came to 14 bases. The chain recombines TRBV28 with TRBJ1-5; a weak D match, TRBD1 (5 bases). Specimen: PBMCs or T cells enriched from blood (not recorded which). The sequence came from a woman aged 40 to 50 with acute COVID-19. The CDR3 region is CASSWGAARNQPQHF. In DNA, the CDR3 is TGTGCCAGCAGCTGGGGCGCCGCACGCAATCAGCCCCAGCATTTT.